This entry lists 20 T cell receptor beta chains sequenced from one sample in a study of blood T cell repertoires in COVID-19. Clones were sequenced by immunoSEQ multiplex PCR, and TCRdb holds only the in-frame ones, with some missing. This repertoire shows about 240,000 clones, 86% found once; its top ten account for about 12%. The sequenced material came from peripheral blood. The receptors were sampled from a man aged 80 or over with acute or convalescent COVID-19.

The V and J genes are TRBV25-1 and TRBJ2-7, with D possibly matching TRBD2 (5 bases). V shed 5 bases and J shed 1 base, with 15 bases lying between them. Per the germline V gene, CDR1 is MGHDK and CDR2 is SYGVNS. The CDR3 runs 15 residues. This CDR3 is CASSKTGIVSYEQYF. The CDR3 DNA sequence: TGTGCCAGCAGTAAGACCGGGATAGTGTCCTACGAGCAGTACTTC.

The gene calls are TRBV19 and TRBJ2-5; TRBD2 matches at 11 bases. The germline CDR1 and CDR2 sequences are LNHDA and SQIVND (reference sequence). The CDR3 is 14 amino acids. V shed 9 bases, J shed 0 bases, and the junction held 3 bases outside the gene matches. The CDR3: CASTSGGHQETQYF. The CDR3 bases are TGTGCCAGCACTAGCGGGGGCCACCAAGAGACCCAGTACTTC.

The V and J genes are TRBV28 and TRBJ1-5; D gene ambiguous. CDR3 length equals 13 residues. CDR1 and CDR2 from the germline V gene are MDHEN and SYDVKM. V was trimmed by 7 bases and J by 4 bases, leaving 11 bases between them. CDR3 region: CASTLNLNQPQHF. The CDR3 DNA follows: TGTGCCAGCACTCTTAACCTAAATCAGCCCCAGCATTTT.

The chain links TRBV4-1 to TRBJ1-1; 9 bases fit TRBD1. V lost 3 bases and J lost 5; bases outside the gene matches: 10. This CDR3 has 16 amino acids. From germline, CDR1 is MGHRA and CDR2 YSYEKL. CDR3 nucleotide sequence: TGCGCCAGCAGCCAGGCACCTGGGACAGGGAAAACTGAAGCTTTCTTT. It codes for CASSQAPGTGKTEAFF.

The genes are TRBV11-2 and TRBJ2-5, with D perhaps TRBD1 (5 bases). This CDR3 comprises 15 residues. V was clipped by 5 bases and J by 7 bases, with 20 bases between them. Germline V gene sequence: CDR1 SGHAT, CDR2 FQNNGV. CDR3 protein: CASSPPGHAEGTQYF. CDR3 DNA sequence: TGTGCCAGCAGCCCTCCAGGGCACGCAGAAGGGACCCAGTACTTC.

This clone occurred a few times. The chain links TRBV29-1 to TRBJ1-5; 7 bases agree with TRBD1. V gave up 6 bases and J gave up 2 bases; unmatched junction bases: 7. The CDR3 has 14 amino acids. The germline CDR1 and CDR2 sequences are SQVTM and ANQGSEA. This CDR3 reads CSVRGQGGNQPQHF. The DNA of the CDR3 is TGCAGCGTCCGAGGGCAGGGGGGCAATCAGCCCCAGCATTTT. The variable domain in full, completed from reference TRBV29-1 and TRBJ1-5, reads SAVISQKPSRDICQRGTSLTIQCQVDSQVTMMFWYRQQPGQSLTLIATANQGSEATYESGFVIDKFPISRPNLTFSTLTVSNMSPEDSSIYLCSVRGQGGNQPQHFGDGTRLSIL.

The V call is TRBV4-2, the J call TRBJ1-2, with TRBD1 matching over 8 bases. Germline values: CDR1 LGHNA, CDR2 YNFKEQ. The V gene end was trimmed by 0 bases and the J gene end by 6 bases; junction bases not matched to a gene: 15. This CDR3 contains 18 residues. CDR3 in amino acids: CASSQDGRPGGRADGYTF. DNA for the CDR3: TGTGCCAGCAGCCAAGATGGGAGGCCAGGGGGCCGCGCAGATGGCTACACCTTC.

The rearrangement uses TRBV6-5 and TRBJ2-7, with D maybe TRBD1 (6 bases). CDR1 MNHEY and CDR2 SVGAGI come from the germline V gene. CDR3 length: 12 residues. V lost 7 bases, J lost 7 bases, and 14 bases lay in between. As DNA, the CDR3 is TGTGCCAGCACCAGGGGAGAATGGGAGCAGTACTTC. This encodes CASTRGEWEQYF.

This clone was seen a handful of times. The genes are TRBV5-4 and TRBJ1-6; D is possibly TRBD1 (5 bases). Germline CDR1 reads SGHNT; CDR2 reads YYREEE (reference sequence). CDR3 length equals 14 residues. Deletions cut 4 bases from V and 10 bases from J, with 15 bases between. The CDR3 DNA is TGTGCCAGCAGCATTCAGGGTTCATTCTCACCCCTCCACTTT. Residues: CASSIQGSFSPLHF.

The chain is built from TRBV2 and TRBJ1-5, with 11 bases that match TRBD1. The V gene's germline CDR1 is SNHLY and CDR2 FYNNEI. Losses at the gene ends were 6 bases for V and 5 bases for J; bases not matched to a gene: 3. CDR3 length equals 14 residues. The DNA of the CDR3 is TGTGCCAGCAGGATGGGACAGGGGGATCAGCCCCAGCATTTT. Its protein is CASRMGQGDQPQHF.

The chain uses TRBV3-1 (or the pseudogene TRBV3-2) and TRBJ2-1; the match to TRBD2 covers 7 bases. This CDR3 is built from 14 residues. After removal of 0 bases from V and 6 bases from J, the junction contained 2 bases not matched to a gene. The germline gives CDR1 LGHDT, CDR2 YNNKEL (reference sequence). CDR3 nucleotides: TGTGCCAGCAGCCAAGACGGGACTACCAATGAGCAGTTCTTC. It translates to CASSQDGTTNEQFF.

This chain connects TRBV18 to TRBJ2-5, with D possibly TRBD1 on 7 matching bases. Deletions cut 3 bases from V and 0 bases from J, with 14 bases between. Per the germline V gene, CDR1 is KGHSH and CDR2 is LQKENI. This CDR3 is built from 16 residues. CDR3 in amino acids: CASSPTTGRYQETQYF. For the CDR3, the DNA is TGTGCCAGCTCACCGACGACAGGGAGGTACCAAGAGACCCAGTACTTC. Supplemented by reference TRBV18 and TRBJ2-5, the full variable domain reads NAGVMQNPRHLVRRRGQEARLRCSPMKGHSHVYWYRQLPEEGLKFMVYLQKENIIDESGMPKERFSAEFPKEGPSILRIQQVVRGDSAAYFCASSPTTGRYQETQYFGPGTRLLVL.

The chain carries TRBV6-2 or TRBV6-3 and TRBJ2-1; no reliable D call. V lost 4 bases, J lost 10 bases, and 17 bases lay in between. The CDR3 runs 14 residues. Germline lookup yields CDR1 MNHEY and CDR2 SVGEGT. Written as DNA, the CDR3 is TGTGCCAGCAGTTGGGCACCTGTCCCCGTAGAGCAGTTCTTC. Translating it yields CASSWAPVPVEQFF.

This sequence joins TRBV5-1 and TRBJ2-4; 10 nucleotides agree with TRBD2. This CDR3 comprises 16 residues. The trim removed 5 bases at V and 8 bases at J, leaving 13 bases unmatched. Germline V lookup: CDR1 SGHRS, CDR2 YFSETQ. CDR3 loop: CASRAISGGSRDIQYF. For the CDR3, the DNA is TGCGCCAGCAGAGCCATTAGCGGGGGGTCGAGGGACATTCAGTACTTC. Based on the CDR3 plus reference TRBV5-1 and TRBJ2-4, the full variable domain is KAGVTQTPRYLIKTRGQQVTLSCSPISGHRSVSWYQQTPGQGLQFLFEYFSETQRNKGNFPGRFSGRQFSNSRSEMNVSTLELGDSALYLCASRAISGGSRDIQYFGAGTRLSVL.

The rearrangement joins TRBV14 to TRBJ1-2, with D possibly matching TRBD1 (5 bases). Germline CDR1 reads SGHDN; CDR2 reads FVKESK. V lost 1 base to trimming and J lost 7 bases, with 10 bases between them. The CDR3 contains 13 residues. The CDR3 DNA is TGTGCCAGCAGCCAAGGACTCAGGGTTGGCTACACCTTC. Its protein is CASSQGLRVGYTF. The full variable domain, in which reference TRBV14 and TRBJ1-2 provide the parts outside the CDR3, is EAGVTQFPSHSVIEKGQTVTLRCDPISGHDNLYWYRRVMGKEIKFLLHFVKESKQDESGMPNNRFLAERTGGTYSTLKVQPAELEDSGVYFCASSQGLRVGYTFGSGTRLTVV.

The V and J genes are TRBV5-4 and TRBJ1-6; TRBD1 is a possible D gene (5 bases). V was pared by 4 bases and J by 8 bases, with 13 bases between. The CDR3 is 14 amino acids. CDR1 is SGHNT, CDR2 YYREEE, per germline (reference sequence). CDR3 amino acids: CASSLDSEYSPLHF. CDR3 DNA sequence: TGTGCCAGCAGCCTTGACAGCGAATATTCACCCCTCCACTTT.

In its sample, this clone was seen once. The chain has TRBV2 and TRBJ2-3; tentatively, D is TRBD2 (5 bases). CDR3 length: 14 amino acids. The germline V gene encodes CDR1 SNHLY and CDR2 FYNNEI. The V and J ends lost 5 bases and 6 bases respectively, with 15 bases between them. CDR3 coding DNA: TGTGCCAGCAGTCTGAGTCCCTCGGGGGATACGCAGTATTTT. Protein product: CASSLSPSGDTQYF.

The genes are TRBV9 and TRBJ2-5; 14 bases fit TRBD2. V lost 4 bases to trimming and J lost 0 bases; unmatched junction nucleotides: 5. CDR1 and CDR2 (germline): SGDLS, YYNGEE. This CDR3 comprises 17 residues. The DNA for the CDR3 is TGTGCCAGCAGCTCCCGACTAGCGGGAGGGAACCAAGAGACCCAGTACTTC. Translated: CASSSRLAGGNQETQYF.

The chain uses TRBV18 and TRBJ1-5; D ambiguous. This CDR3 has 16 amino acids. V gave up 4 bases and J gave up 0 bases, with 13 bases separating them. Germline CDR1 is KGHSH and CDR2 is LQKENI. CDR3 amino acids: CASSLAAPPSNQPQHF. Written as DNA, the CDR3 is TGTGCCAGCTCACTTGCGGCTCCGCCTAGCAATCAGCCCCAGCATTTT.

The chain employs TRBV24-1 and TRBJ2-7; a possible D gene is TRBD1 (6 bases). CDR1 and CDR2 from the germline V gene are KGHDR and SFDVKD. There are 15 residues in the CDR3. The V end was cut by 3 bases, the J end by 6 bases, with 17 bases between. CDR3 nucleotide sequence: TGTGCCACCAGTGATCCAACCAGGGGAAGGGGCGAGCAGTACTTC. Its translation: CATSDPTRGRGEQYF.